Presented here are 15 T cell receptor beta chains from one specimen sequenced in a study of beta chain features in type 1 diabetes. General study points: Shorter TCRB CDR3s, moderately but significantly so, marked every one of the four CD4+ subsets in Type 1 diabetes patients.

Expressed TCRB transcripts were sequenced because the isolated RNA had all been reverse transcribed beforehand. Profiled with immunoSEQ multiplex PCR; TCRdb holds only in-frame clones, not every one. Here the sample spans about 700,000 clones, over 10% being singletons. Their antigens are not known. What was sequenced was naive CD4+ T cells from blood. The receptor source for this set is a man younger than 35 with type 1 diabetes.

The rearrangement joins TRBV25-1 to TRBJ1-3; D gene unclear. Between the trimmed V and J ends, which lost 1 base and 10 bases, there was a span of 11 bases. The CDR3 is made up of 13 amino acids. From germline, CDR1 is MGHDK and CDR2 SYGVNS. CDR3 in DNA: TGTGCCAGCAGTGAATCGGGCAGATCGACCATATATTTT. Amino acids: CASSESGRSTIYF.

In the case of this clone: The same CDR3 also results from other DNA sequences found in this sample. The CDR3 protein is CASSSGQSYEQYF. DNA of the CDR3: TGCGCCAGCAGCTCTGGACAGTCCTACGAGCAGTACTTC. The chain is built from TRBV5-1 and TRBJ2-7; maybe TRBD1 (6 bases). This CDR3 is 13 amino acids long. With 3 bases removed from V and 1 base from J, the gap between germline ends came to 8 bases. Germline V gene sequence: CDR1 SGHRS, CDR2 YFSETQ.

The CDR3: CAWSARAYGYTF. Written as DNA, the CDR3 is TGTGCCTGGAGTGCCAGGGCCTATGGCTACACCTTC. The chain carries TRBV30 and TRBJ1-2; possible D gene TRBD1, 5 bases. The CDR3 extends over 12 amino acids. Germline V gives CDR1 GTSNPN, CDR2 SVGIG (reference sequence). With 1 base removed from V and 4 bases from J, the gap between germline ends came to 7 bases.

There are a few counts of this clone. In DNA form, the CDR3 reads TGTGCCACGGCCCTAGCTTACAATGAGCAGTTCTTC. This encodes CATALAYNEQFF. The chain couples TRBV15 to TRBJ2-1, with a possible D match to TRBD2 (5 bases). V lost 9 bases to trimming and J lost 4 bases, with 10 bases between them. This CDR3 region has 12 residues. Germline-derived CDR1 and CDR2 are LNHNV and YYDKDF (reference sequence).

This clone occurred a few times. This rearrangement joins TRBV27 to TRBJ1-2; weak D call: TRBD1 (5 bases). The CDR3 length is 16 residues. Germline CDR1 and CDR2: MNHEY and SMNVEV (reference sequence). Trimming took 5 bases from V and 4 from J, leaving 20 bases between them. This CDR3 reads CASSPQSRVFGYGYTF. DNA for the CDR3: TGTGCCAGCAGTCCGCAAAGCAGGGTTTTCGGCTATGGCTACACCTTC.

The genes are TRBV11-2 and TRBJ2-1, with D perhaps given as TRBD1 or TRBD2 (6 bases each). CDR3 length equals 16 residues. The V end lost 6 bases, the J end lost 0 bases, and 15 bases lay between the germline ends. Germline lookup yields CDR1 SGHAT and CDR2 FQNNGV. This chain's CDR3 is CASSFVGGISYNEQFF. The CDR3 region has the DNA TGTGCCAGCAGTTTTGTAGGGGGGATCTCCTACAATGAGCAGTTCTTC. The complete variable domain, with remaining parts taken from reference TRBV11-2 and TRBJ2-1, reads EAGVAQSPRYKIIEKRQSVAFWCNPISGHATLYWYQQILGQGPKLLIQFQNNGVVDDSQLPKDRFSAERLKGVDSTLKIQPAKLEDSAVYLCASSFVGGISYNEQFFGPGTRLTVL.

Points on this clone: Other DNA sequences within the sample encode an identical CDR3. The V and J genes are TRBV30 and TRBJ2-1; 10 bases align to TRBD1. The CDR3 extends over 14 amino acids. Per germline, CDR1 GTSNPN and CDR2 SVGIG (reference sequence). Trimming took 5 bases from V and 1 from J; bases not matched to a gene: 2. The CDR3 region is CAWGQGGSYNEQFF. The CDR3 DNA follows: TGTGCCTGGGGACAGGGGGGGTCCTACAATGAGCAGTTCTTC.

About this clone itself: Other DNA sequences in this sample translate to the same CDR3. V is TRBV2 and J is TRBJ1-2; no clear D gene. The V end lost 2 bases, the J end lost 5 bases, and 6 bases lay between the germline ends. There are 12 residues in the CDR3. Germline CDR1 reads SNHLY; CDR2 reads FYNNEI. The CDR3 DNA reads TGTGCCAGCAGTGAACAGAATTATGGCTACACCTTC. This sequence encodes CASSEQNYGYTF.

This clone was seen a handful of times. V usage is TRBV5-4 and J usage is TRBJ1-4; D is possibly TRBD1 (5 bases). In germline, CDR1 is SGHNT, CDR2 YYREEE (reference sequence). This CDR3 has 15 residues. V shed 2 bases and J shed 3 bases, with 11 bases lying between them. CDR3 in amino acids: CASSFSGLANEKLFF. The DNA for the CDR3 is TGTGCCAGCAGCTTCTCGGGGCTAGCTAATGAAAAACTGTTTTTT. Full variable domain (outside the CDR3, taken from reference TRBV5-4 and TRBJ1-4): ETGVTQSPTHLIKTRGQQVTLRCSSQSGHNTVSWYQQALGQGPQFIFQYYREEENGRGNFPPRFSGLQFPNYSSELNVNALELDDSALYLCASSFSGLANEKLFFGSGTQLSVL.

This clone was seen more than once but under ten times. V and J are TRBV6-1 and TRBJ2-6; TRBD1 might be the D (5 bases). CDR1 is MNHNS, CDR2 SASEGT, per germline. CDR3 length equals 18 residues. The V gene lost 2 bases and the J gene lost 0 bases, with 14 bases spanning the gap. The DNA for the CDR3 is TGTGCCAGCAGTGAATGGGGCAGTTTCTACTCTGGGGCCAACGTCCTGACTTTC. Translation gives CASSEWGSFYSGANVLTF.

This clone was observed a few times. The chain has TRBV25-1 and TRBJ2-3, with D unclear. The germline V gene has CDR1 MGHDK and CDR2 SYGVNS. Trimming removed 6 bases at V and 6 bases at J, with 13 bases between. This CDR3 is built from 13 residues. This CDR3 reads CASRKGVPDTQYF. The CDR3 DNA is TGTGCCAGCAGAAAGGGTGTTCCCGATACGCAGTATTTT. Drawing the rest from reference TRBV25-1 and TRBJ2-3, the complete variable domain is EADIYQTPRYLVIGTGKKITLECSQTMGHDKMYWYQQDPGMELHLIHYSYGVNSTEKGDLSSESTVSRIRTEHFPLTLESARPSHTSQYLCASRKGVPDTQYFGPGTRLTVL.

This clone was seen a handful of times. The rearrangement joins TRBV7-3 to TRBJ2-2; D gene ambiguous. This CDR3 is 14 amino acids long. The germline V and J ends were trimmed by 5 bases and 4 bases, with 11 bases remaining between them. Germline CDR1 and CDR2: SGHTA and FQGTGA. CDR3 in amino acids: CASSPQVLTGELFF. CDR3 in DNA: TGTGCCAGCAGCCCCCAGGTGCTCACCGGGGAGCTGTTTTTT.

The chain has TRBV5-1 and TRBJ2-3, with D hard to call. Trimming left V 4 bases short and J 2 bases short, with 11 bases between. The germline V gene has CDR1 SGHRS and CDR2 YFSETQ. CDR3 length: 14 amino acids. The CDR3 region has the DNA TGCGCCAGCAGCCGCTGGTCATACACAGATACGCAGTATTTT. This translates into CASSRWSYTDTQYF. Using reference TRBV5-1 and TRBJ2-3 for the parts outside the CDR3, the full variable domain is KAGVTQTPRYLIKTRGQQVTLSCSPISGHRSVSWYQQTPGQGLQFLFEYFSETQRNKGNFPGRFSGRQFSNSRSEMNVSTLELGDSALYLCASSRWSYTDTQYFGPGTRLTVL.

The chain joins TRBV5-1 to TRBJ2-5, with TRBD1 identical over 8 bases. CDR1 SGHRS and CDR2 YFSETQ come from the germline V gene. J gave up 5 bases and V 3 bases, and 12 bases lay outside the gene matches. There are 16 residues in the CDR3. This CDR3 is CASSSDRAAVRETQYF. CDR3 DNA: TGCGCCAGCAGCTCGGACAGGGCGGCTGTGAGGGAGACCCAGTACTTC.

This clone has just a few counts. The chain employs TRBV2 and TRBJ2-7, with TRBD2 identical over 11 bases. The CDR3 totals 15 residues. J lost 3 bases, V lost 6 bases, and 7 bases had no gene match. Germline V CDR1 and CDR2: SNHLY, FYNNEI. The CDR3 protein is CASRQLAGGLYEQYF. Here the CDR3 DNA reads TGTGCCAGCAGGCAGCTAGCGGGGGGACTCTACGAGCAGTACTTC.